This TCR beta chain comes out of a study of blood T cells in healthy people across ages. This clonotype was detected ten times or more. The CDR3 runs 16 residues. A second PCR, run for about 7 to 11 cycles, used a sample-barcoded 5' primer plus a J-beta primer mix. Every molecule of cDNA carried a tag from a template-switch adaptor with 12 random nucleotides. Each CDR3 protein gets one entry after TCRdb re-called the 5' RACE reads with MiXCR. The data show hundreds of thousands of distinct CDR3 sequences, around 32% seen once. Researchers collected 7.5 to 10 milliliters of peripheral blood from every single donor. Each sample used at least 7 million PBMCs. There were at least 6 micrograms of total RNA extracted from every sample.

The TCR comes from a woman of 80 years or more in good health. The chain links TRBV21-1 to TRBJ2-4. TRBV21-1 is assigned pseudogene status. Sequenced material: blood. The CDR3 sequence: CASSKDRSRITNIQYF. In nucleotides, the CDR3 is TGTGCCAGCAGCAAAGATCGGAGTAGGATTACGAACATTCAGTACTTC.